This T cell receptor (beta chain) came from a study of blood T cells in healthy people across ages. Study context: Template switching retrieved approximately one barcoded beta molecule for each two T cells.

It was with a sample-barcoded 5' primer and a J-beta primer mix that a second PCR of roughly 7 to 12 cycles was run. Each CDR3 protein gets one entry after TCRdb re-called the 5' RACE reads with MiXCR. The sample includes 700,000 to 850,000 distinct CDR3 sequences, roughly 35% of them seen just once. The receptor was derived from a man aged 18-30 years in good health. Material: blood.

The CDR3 sequence is CASSSPQIGSGSREQYF. CDR3 nucleotide sequence: TGTGCCAGCAGTTCCCCCCAAATAGGGAGCGGGAGCCGCGAGCAGTACTTC. This rearrangement joins TRBV28 to TRBJ2-5; 8 bases are shared with TRBD2. TRBJ2-7 explains the end of the DNA better; the J call may be wrong. Germline V gene lookup returns CDR1 MDHEN and CDR2 SYDVKM. This CDR3 region has 17 residues.